The 20 T cell receptor beta chains given below trace back to one sample, sequenced in a study of shared clonotypes between healthy human individuals. This table comes from immunoSEQ multiplex PCR, and its TCRdb copy is limited to in-frame clones, with some not included. The sample lists about 660,000 clones; around 74% were seen once. The sample taken for sequencing was memory CD4+ T cells sorted from blood. Stated subset: CD45RA-negative fraction. The receptor set was obtained from a woman aged 25 to 39 in good health.

This chain joins TRBV19 and TRBJ2-3; 7 bases align to TRBD1. This CDR3 comprises 15 residues. J lost 0 bases, V lost 4 bases, and 4 bases had no gene match. CDR1 and CDR2 (germline): LNHDA, SQIVND (reference sequence). The CDR3 is CASSKQGLSTDTQYF. The CDR3 DNA reads as TGTGCCAGTAGTAAACAGGGGCTTAGCACAGATACGCAGTATTTT.

This chain uses TRBV7-3 with TRBJ2-2; tentatively, D is TRBD1 (5 bases). The CDR3 spans 12 residues. V was clipped by 0 bases and J by 13 bases, with 9 bases between them. Germline CDR1 and CDR2: SGHTA and FQGTGA. The CDR3 protein is CASSLTQGALFF. For the CDR3, the DNA is TGTGCCAGCAGCTTAACTCAGGGTGCGCTGTTTTTT.

The rearrangement uses TRBV5-1 and TRBJ2-3; 9 positions agree with TRBD2. After removal of 4 bases from V and 3 bases from J, the junction contained 9 bases not matched to a gene. Per the germline V gene, CDR1 is SGHRS and CDR2 is YFSETQ. The CDR3 consists of 16 residues. CDR3 sequence reads: CASSAGGRGQTDTQYF. CDR3 bases: TGCGCCAGCAGCGCGGGAGGGAGGGGGCAAACAGATACGCAGTATTTT.

The chain uses TRBV6-5 and TRBJ1-1; TRBD1 aligns across 7 bases. This CDR3 spans 13 amino acids. Germline V gene sequence: CDR1 MNHEY, CDR2 SVGAGI. V lost 6 bases to trimming and J lost 7 bases; unmatched junction nucleotides: 8. The CDR3 is CASRDPGQFEAFF. CDR3 DNA: TGTGCCAGCAGGGACCCGGGACAGTTTGAAGCTTTCTTT.

This clone was found once. The V and J genes are TRBV18 and TRBJ2-1; D remains ambiguous. Trimming cost V 1 base and J 9 bases, with 22 bases left between them. The CDR3 has 17 residues. Per germline, CDR1 KGHSH and CDR2 LQKENI. CDR3 nucleotide sequence: TGTGCCAGCTCACCACTCGGAAACCCAGAGCTCGGTACTGAGCAGTTCTTC. Translation: CASSPLGNPELGTEQFF. The full variable domain, its missing parts supplied by reference TRBV18 and TRBJ2-1, is NAGVMQNPRHLVRRRGQEARLRCSPMKGHSHVYWYRQLPEEGLKFMVYLQKENIIDESGMPKERFSAEFPKEGPSILRIQQVVRGDSAAYFCASSPLGNPELGTEQFFGPGTRLTVL.

The J gene is TRBJ2-7, the V gene TRBV2, with TRBD2 matching 10 bases. The length of the CDR3 is 17 residues. J gave up 2 bases and V 4 bases, and 11 bases lay outside the gene matches. Germline CDR1 is SNHLY and CDR2 is FYNNEI. The CDR3 loop reads CASSAGTSGAQTYEQYF. As DNA, the CDR3 is TGTGCCAGCAGTGCTGGTACTAGCGGGGCCCAAACCTACGAGCAGTACTTC.

This clone was observed a few times. The chain is built from TRBV6-4 and TRBJ1-2; 7 bases fit TRBD1. The CDR3 length is 13 residues. Per the germline V gene, CDR1 is MRHNA and CDR2 is SNTAGT. Trimming cost V 6 bases and J 8 bases; bases outside gene matches: 9. CDR3 bases: TGTGCCAGCAGCGTTAGACAGGGAGAAGGCTACACCTTC. It codes for CASSVRQGEGYTF.

The rearrangement joins TRBV10-2 to TRBJ2-1; D unclear. V lost 7 bases to trimming and J lost 3 bases, with 22 bases between them. The germline V gene encodes CDR1 WSHSY and CDR2 SAAADI. The CDR3 covers 17 residues. The CDR3 sequence is CASTWLVLNQYYNEQFF. The CDR3 nucleotides read TGCGCCAGCACGTGGCTAGTCCTGAACCAATACTACAATGAGCAGTTCTTC.

The chain recombines TRBV7-8 with TRBJ1-4; TRBD1 matches 8 bases. V dropped 5 bases and J dropped 4; count of bases not matched to a gene: 12. Germline assignment: CDR1 SGHVS and CDR2 FQNEAQ. The CDR3 is made up of 17 amino acids. As DNA, the CDR3 is TGTGCCAGCAGCAAACACAACCCGGACAGGGTTAATGAAAAACTGTTTTTT. This sequence encodes CASSKHNPDRVNEKLFF.

This clone has more than one count but fewer than ten. The J gene is TRBJ2-2, the V gene TRBV2; D unclear. This CDR3 is 13 amino acids long. Per the germline V gene, CDR1 is SNHLY and CDR2 is FYNNEI. V lost 4 bases, J lost 7 bases, and 10 bases lay in between. Here the CDR3 DNA reads TGTGCCAGCAGTGTTATACTTGGCGGGGAGCTGTTTTTT. It codes for CASSVILGGELFF.

V gene TRBV5-4 combines with J gene TRBJ1-3; D not resolved. In germline, CDR1 is SGHNT, CDR2 YYREEE (reference sequence). V shed 4 bases and J shed 0 bases, with 8 bases lying between them. The CDR3 length is 14 residues. The CDR3 protein is CASSQRGSGNTIYF. Written as DNA, the CDR3 is TGTGCCAGCAGCCAAAGAGGCTCTGGAAACACCATATATTTT.

V and J are TRBV16 and TRBJ2-1; D not certain. Germline values: CDR1 KGHSY, CDR2 FQNENV. The CDR3 totals 17 residues. V lost 4 bases and J lost 0, with 16 bases in between. CDR3 amino acids: CASSRTAGQNSYNEQFF. The CDR3 nucleotides read TGTGCCAGCAGCCGAACGGCCGGGCAGAACTCCTACAATGAGCAGTTCTTC. The full variable domain, rest sourced from reference TRBV16 and TRBJ2-1, is GEEVAQTPKHLVRGEGQKAKLYCAPIKGHSYVFWYQQVLKNEFKFLISFQNENVFDETGMPKERFSAKCLPNSPCSLEIQATKLEDSAVYFCASSRTAGQNSYNEQFFGPGTRLTVL.

Comments on this clone: A read error is likely here: a far larger clone is one base away. Different DNA sequences within this sample yield the same CDR3. The V gene is TRBV19, the J gene TRBJ1-5; D unresolved. This CDR3 is built from 16 residues. Trimming took 4 bases from V and 3 from J, leaving 16 bases between them. Germline CDR1 LNHDA, CDR2 SQIVND (reference sequence). The CDR3 loop is CASSSGRMLANQPQHF. CDR3 sequence (DNA): TGTGCCAGTAGTAGCGGACGGATGTTAGCCAATCAGCCCCAGCATTTT.

The rearrangement links TRBV7-8 to TRBJ2-1; D might be TRBD2 (6 bases). V gave up 4 bases and J gave up 3 bases, with 13 bases separating them. The length of the CDR3 is 15 residues. CDR1 SGHVS and CDR2 FQNEAQ come from the germline V gene. CDR3 sequence reads: CASSSWGGNYNEQFF. In DNA form, the CDR3 reads TGTGCCAGCAGCTCCTGGGGAGGAAACTACAATGAGCAGTTCTTC.

A single count supports this clone. V is TRBV5-6 and J is TRBJ2-1, with 7 bases fitting TRBD2. The CDR3 totals 14 residues. Germline CDR1 SGHDT, CDR2 YYEEEE. With V trimmed by 3 bases and J by 5 bases, 5 bases remained unmatched. The CDR3 coding sequence is TGTGCCAGCAGCTGGACTAGTCTTCACAATGAGCAGTTCTTC. Its translation: CASSWTSLHNEQFF.

The chain couples TRBV29-1 to TRBJ2-3; no clear D gene. This CDR3 is 14 amino acids long. V shed 6 bases and J shed 0 bases, with 13 bases lying between them. Germline CDR1 and CDR2: SQVTM and ANQGSEA. CDR3 protein: CSVLPGLSTDTQYF. CDR3 sequence (DNA): TGCAGCGTACTACCGGGCCTAAGCACAGATACGCAGTATTTT.

DNA for the CDR3: TGCGCCAGCAGTGAGTCTGGCGGGTACTCCTACAATGAGCAGTTCTTC. This sequence encodes CASSESGGYSYNEQFF. The J gene is TRBJ2-1, the V gene TRBV10-1, with a tentative D call TRBD2 (5 bases). Trimming took off 0 bases at V and 0 bases at J, with 9 bases between the two ends. In germline, CDR1 is WNHNN, CDR2 SYGVQD (reference sequence). The CDR3 sequence is 16 residues long.

The genes are TRBV30 and TRBJ2-4; tentatively, D is TRBD2 (5 bases). The V end was cut by 0 bases, the J end by 9 bases, with 15 bases between. The CDR3 loop spans 14 amino acids. In germline, CDR1 is GTSNPN, CDR2 SVGIG (reference sequence). DNA of the CDR3: TGTGCCTGGAGTGTTACTTCGGCCGAGGGCATTCAGTACTTC. Protein: CAWSVTSAEGIQYF.

CDR3 sequence: CASSLGFGPRSYEQYF. For the CDR3, the DNA is TGTGCCAGCAGCTTAGGATTCGGGCCCCGCAGCTACGAGCAGTACTTC. This rearrangement joins TRBV7-2 to TRBJ2-7; D ambiguous. The CDR3 totals 16 residues. CDR1 is SGHTA, CDR2 FQGNSA, per germline. Trimming removed 1 base from V and 3 bases from J, with 16 bases in between.

The chain is built from TRBV11-2 and TRBJ2-1; a weak D match, TRBD2 (6 bases). This CDR3 has 17 residues. Trimming removed 0 bases from V and 2 bases from J, with 14 bases in between. Germline loops: CDR1 SGHAT, CDR2 FQNNGV. The CDR3 nucleotides are TGTGCCAGCAGCTTAGATCTGGGGACTCGGGCCTACAATGAGCAGTTCTTC. This codes for CASSLDLGTRAYNEQFF.